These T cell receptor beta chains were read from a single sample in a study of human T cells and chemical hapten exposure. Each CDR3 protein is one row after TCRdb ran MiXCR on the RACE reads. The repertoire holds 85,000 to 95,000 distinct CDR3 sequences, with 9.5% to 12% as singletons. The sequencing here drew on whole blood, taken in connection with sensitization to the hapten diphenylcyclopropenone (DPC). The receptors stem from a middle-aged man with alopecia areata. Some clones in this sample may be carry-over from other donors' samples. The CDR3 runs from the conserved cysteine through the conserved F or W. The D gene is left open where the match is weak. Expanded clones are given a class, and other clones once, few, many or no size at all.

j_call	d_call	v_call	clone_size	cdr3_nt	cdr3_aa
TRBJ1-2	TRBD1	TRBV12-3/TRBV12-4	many	TGTGCCAGCACCCCCAGCGCCGGACAGGGACTAAACTATGGCTACACCTTC	CASTPSAGQGLNYGYTF
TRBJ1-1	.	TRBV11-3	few	TGTGCCAGCAGCACAACAGGGAACACTGAAGCTTTCTTT	CASSTTGNTEAFF
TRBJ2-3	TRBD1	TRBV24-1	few	TGTGCCACCAGTGGGGACAGGGACGGCACGCAGTATTTT	CATSGDRDGTQYF
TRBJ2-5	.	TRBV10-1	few	TGCGCCAGCAGTGAGTTGGGGGTCGAGGAGACCCAGTACTTC	CASSELGVEETQYF
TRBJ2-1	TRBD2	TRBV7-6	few	TGTGCCAGCAGCTCTACTAGCGGGAGGGCCTACAATGAGCAGTTCTTC	CASSSTSGRAYNEQFF
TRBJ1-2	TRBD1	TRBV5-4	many	TGTGCCAGCAGCTTCCTAGGGGGCAAGAACTATGGCTACACCTTC	CASSFLGGKNYGYTF
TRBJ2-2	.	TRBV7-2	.	TGTGCCAGCACAAAGATGGGGACGGACGGGGAGCTGTTTTTT	CASTKMGTDGELFF
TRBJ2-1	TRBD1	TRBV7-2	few	TGTGCCAGCAGCTTAGCAGGGACAGGGAGTTACAATGAGCAGTTCTTC	CASSLAGTGSYNEQFF
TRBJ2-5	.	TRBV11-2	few	TGTGCCAGCAGCTCTCAGGGGTGGAGCCAAGAGACCCAGTACTTC	CASSSQGWSQETQYF
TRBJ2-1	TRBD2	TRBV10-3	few	TGTGCCATCAGTGAGGGGGGGGAGCGGGAGCAGTTCTTC	CAISEGGEREQFF
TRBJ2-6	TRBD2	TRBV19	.	TGTGCCAGTAGTCTCCTCCTGGGAGGGACCGGGGCCAACGTCCTGACTTTC	CASSLLLGGTGANVLTF
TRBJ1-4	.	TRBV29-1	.	TGCAGCGTTGAAGATCTCGGCGAAGGGGATGCAACTAATGAAAAACTGTTTTTT	CSVEDLGEGDATNEKLFF
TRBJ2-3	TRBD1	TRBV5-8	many	TGTGCCAGCAGCTTGATGGGACAGGCATCAGATACGCAGTATTTT	CASSLMGQASDTQYF
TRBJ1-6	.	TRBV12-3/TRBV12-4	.	TGTGCCAGCTCCACACAGGGACGTAATTCACCCCTCCACTTT	CASSTQGRNSPLHF
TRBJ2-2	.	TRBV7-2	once	TGTGCCAGCCTACTTCGCCGGCAGTCCGGGGAGCTGTTTTTT	CASLLRRQSGELFF
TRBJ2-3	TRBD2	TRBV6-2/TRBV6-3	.	TGTGCCAGCAGTTATAGTCGGGAGGGCCATTTAGATACGCAGTATTTT	CASSYSREGHLDTQYF
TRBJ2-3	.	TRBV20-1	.	TGCAGTGCTAGAGATTTGGCAGGGGAAAGAGATACGCAGTATTTT	CSARDLAGERDTQYF
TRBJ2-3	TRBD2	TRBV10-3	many	TGTGCCATCAGCCAGCGACTAGCGGGTTACACAGATACGCAGTATTTT	CAISQRLAGYTDTQYF
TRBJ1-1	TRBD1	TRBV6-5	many	TGTGCCACCTCGACAGGGATGGCTGAAGCTTTCTTT	CATSTGMAEAFF
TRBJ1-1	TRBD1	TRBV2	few	TGTGCCAGCAGGAGGGACAGTCAAGGAGAAGCTTTCTTT	CASRRDSQGEAFF
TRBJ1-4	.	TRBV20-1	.	TGCAGCGTTCAGGGATACTCAACTAATGAAAAACTGTTTTTT	CSVQGYSTNEKLFF
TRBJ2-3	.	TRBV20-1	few	TGCAGTGCTAGGGGGTCCAGCGCAGATACGCAGTATTTT	CSARGSSADTQYF
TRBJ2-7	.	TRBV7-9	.	TGTGCCAGCAGCCCCAGGGACAATTTAGGGGAGCAGTACTTC	CASSPRDNLGEQYF
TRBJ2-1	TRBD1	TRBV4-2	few	TGTGCCAGCAGCCAAGTTGAGGGACAGGATGAGCAGTTCTTC	CASSQVEGQDEQFF
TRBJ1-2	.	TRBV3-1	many	TGTGCCAGCAGCCCCGCTTCCGACAGATGGAGCGGCTACACCTTC	CASSPASDRWSGYTF
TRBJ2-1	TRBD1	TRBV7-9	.	TGTGCCAGCAGCTCGACAGGGGGCGCCCTGGATGAGCAGTTCTTC	CASSSTGGALDEQFF
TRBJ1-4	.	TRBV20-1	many	TGCAGTGCTAGAGATCCGGGGGCACAACCGGGAAAACTGTTTTTT	CSARDPGAQPGKLFF
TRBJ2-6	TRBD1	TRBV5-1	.	TGCGCCAGCAGCCCGGTGGGGACAGGCCCACTATCTGGGGCCAACGTCCTGACTTTC	CASSPVGTGPLSGANVLTF
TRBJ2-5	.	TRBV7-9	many	TGTGCCAGCAGCTTCCGAGCGAGAGGTGTAGAGACCCAGTACTTC	CASSFRARGVETQYF
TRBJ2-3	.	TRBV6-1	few	TGTGCCAGCAGTGAACTTGACACGCAGTATTTT	CASSELDTQYF
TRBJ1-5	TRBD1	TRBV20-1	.	TGCAGTGCTAGAGAAGGACAGGGATGGAATAGCAATCAGCCCCAGCATTTT	CSAREGQGWNSNQPQHF
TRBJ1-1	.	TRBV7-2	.	TGTGCCAGCAGCTTAGCCAATGGCCTTGAAGCTTTCTTT	CASSLANGLEAFF
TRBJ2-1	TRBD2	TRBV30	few	TGTGCCTGGAGTGCCGCCCGGACTAGCGGGAGCTTCGATGAGCAGTTCTTC	CAWSAARTSGSFDEQFF
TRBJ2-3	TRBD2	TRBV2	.	TGTGCCAGCAGTGAACGGCTAGCGGGATCCACAGATACGCAGTATTTT	CASSERLAGSTDTQYF
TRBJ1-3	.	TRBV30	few	TGTGCCTGGGGACCCGGGACACCAGGAAACACCATATATTTT	CAWGPGTPGNTIYF
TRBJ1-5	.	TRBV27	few	TGTGCCAGCAGTTCAGGGAGCAATCAGCCCCAGCATTTT	CASSSGSNQPQHF
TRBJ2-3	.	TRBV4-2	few	TGTGCCAGCAGCCAAGAGTTGAGAAATACGCAGTATTTT	CASSQELRNTQYF
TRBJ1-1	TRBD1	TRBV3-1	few	TGTGCCAGCAGCCAGGGGGACAGGGGCGGAACTGAAGCTTTCTTT	CASSQGDRGGTEAFF
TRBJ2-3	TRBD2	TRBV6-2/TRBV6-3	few	TGTGCCAGCAGTTTCCAGAGCGGGAGTAGAGCAGATACGCAGTATTTT	CASSFQSGSRADTQYF
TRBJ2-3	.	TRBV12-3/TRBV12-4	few	TGTGCCAGCAGTCCCGGACTAACCGCTAGCACAGATACGCAGTATTTT	CASSPGLTASTDTQYF
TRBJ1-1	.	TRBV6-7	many	TGTGCCAGCAGAGACGGTACTGAAGCTTTCTTT	CASRDGTEAFF
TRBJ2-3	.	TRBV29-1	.	TGCAGTGGGGGCGGGGAAGCAGATACGCAGTATTTT	CSGGGEADTQYF
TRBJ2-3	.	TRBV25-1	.	TGTGCCAGTTCCGTGAAAGGGGGTAGCACAGATACGCAGTATTTT	CASSVKGGSTDTQYF
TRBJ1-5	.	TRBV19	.	TGTGCCAGTATCGGCTTCACGAATCAGCCCCAGCATTTT	CASIGFTNQPQHF
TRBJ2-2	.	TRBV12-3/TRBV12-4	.	TGTGCCAGCAGTCCCGGGTTAGCGTCGAACACCGGGGAGCTGTTTTTT	CASSPGLASNTGELFF
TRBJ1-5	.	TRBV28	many	TGTGCCAGCACGATCGGGGGGCTGGGCAATCAGCCCCAGCATTTT	CASTIGGLGNQPQHF
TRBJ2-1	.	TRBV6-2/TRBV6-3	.	TGTGCCAGCAGTTACCCCTTAGACAGCGCCGTCTACAATGAGCAGTTCTTC	CASSYPLDSAVYNEQFF
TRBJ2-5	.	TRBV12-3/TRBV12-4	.	TGTGCCTCCCGGGGGGCCCTGGGGGAGACCCAGTACTTC	CASRGALGETQYF
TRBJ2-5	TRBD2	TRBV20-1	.	TGCAGTGCTAGAGAGCACGGGACTAGCGGGAGGGAGACCCAGTACTTC	CSAREHGTSGRETQYF
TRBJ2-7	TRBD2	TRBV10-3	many	TGTGCCATCAGACTAGCGGGAGGGGACGAGCAGTACTTC	CAIRLAGGDEQYF
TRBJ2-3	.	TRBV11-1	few	TGTGCCAGCAGCTCCACGGGCCCGACTCGCACAGATACGCAGTATTTT	CASSSTGPTRTDTQYF
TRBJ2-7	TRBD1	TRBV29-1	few	TGCAGCGTTGAGCTGGGACAGTACGAGCAGTACTTC	CSVELGQYEQYF
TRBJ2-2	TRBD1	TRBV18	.	TGTGCCAGCTCACCAAGGGGACAGGGAAACACCGGGGAGCTGTTTTTT	CASSPRGQGNTGELFF
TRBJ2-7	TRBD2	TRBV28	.	TGTGCCAGCCTCGGACTAGCGGGAGGGACATCCTACGAGCAGTACTTC	CASLGLAGGTSYEQYF
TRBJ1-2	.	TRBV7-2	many	TGTGCCAGCAGTGGTTATGGGGATGGCTACACCTTC	CASSGYGDGYTF